The sequence of this T cell receptor beta chain was determined in a study of blood T cell repertoires in COVID-19. The overall study: Acute-phase and convalescent COVID-19 samples originated in the United States, Italy and Spain.

This CDR3 is built from 13 residues. The V end was cut by 5 bases, the J end by 10 bases, with 17 bases between. As originally analysed: Nucleated cell number was recorded as an estimate derived from reference gene primer amplification. Here immunoSEQ multiplex PCR was the method, and the copy in TCRdb shows in-frame clones only, minus some. D and trimming were read from the DNA, whereas the V and J calls and clone size are those reported in that table. The sample consists of about 33,000 clones, around 84% of them appearing once. This clonotype was obtained from a human donor in a cohort sampled during active COVID-19. The rearrangement joins TRBV12-3 or TRBV12-4 to TRBJ1-1; D is unclear. Material for sequencing was peripheral blood. The CDR3 is CASSRPGSEAAFF. CDR3 nucleotide sequence: TGTGCCAGCAGTCGACCGGGGTCTGAGGCAGCTTTCTTT.